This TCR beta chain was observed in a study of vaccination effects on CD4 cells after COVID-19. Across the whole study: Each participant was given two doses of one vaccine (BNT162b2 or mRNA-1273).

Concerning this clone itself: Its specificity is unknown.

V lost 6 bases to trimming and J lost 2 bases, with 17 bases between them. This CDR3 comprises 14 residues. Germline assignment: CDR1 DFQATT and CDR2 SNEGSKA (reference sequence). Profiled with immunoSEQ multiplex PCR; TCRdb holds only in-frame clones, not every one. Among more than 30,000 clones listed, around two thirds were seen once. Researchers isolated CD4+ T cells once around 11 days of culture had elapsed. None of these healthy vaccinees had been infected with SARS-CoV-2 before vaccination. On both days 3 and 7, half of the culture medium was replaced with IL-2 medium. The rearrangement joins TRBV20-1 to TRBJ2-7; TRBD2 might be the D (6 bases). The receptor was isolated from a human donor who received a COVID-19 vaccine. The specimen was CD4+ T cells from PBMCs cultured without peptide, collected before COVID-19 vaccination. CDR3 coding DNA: TGCAGTGCCAGTAGGGACTTCACAACCTACGAGCAGTACTTC. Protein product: CSASRDFTTYEQYF.